The rows below give T cell receptor beta chains drawn from one sample of a study of technical replicates of blood from a handful of donors. Sequencing was performed with immunoSEQ multiplex PCR; in TCRdb, only in-frame clones are kept and a portion is missing. This sample has 65,000 to 70,000 clones, with approximately 88% found just once. Sequencing used PBMCs. These receptor sequences come from a human donor in good health. Some clones in this sample may be carry-over from other donors' samples. CDR3s include the opening cysteine and the closing phenylalanine or tryptophan. Rows give clone size only sometimes, using once, few, many, or a class for an expanded clone.

J gene	V gene	clone size	CDR3 protein
TRBJ1-5	TRBV29-1	.	CSVGWLANQPQHF
TRBJ2-1	TRBV7-2	once	CASSRLAGGSYNEQFF
TRBJ1-5	TRBV15	.	CATSKGDRGPNQPQHF
TRBJ2-7	TRBV7-2	.	CASGGTPYEQYF
TRBJ1-2	TRBV6-6	once	CASSQQAPFGYTF
TRBJ1-2	TRBV18	.	CASSPVQAEIHGYTF
TRBJ1-2	TRBV5-1	.	CASSLGTGVAYGYTF
TRBJ2-7	TRBV6-6	.	CASSYSIQGSYEQYF
TRBJ1-3	TRBV5-1	.	CASSLEAAVGNTIYF
TRBJ2-7	TRBV11-2	.	CASSPRSGAEQYF
TRBJ2-7	TRBV4-2	.	CASSQVTGGSYEQYF
TRBJ1-5	TRBV5-6	.	CASSSGQRPQPQHF
TRBJ2-1	TRBV7-2	.	CASSFPSRGYNEQFF